The 3 T cell receptor beta chains listed next were all sequenced from one sample in a study of cytotoxic CD8 clonotypes in ibrutinib-treated CLL. The method was immunoSEQ multiplex PCR; TCRdb's version includes in-frame clones alone and lacks a portion of them. The table includes more than 200,000 clones, 70% detected once. The material sequenced was PBMCs, taken after 24 months of ibrutinib treatment. Every receptor here comes from a human donor with chronic lymphocytic leukemia.

V and J are TRBV10-2 and TRBJ2-7; D gene unclear. In germline, CDR1 is WSHSY, CDR2 SAAADI. CDR3 length equals 15 residues. V was clipped by 2 bases and J by 2 bases, with 13 bases between them. The CDR3 spells CASSEGRQETYEQYF. In DNA form, the CDR3 reads TGCGCCAGCAGTGAGGGTAGGCAGGAGACCTACGAGCAGTACTTC.

This clone was observed a few times. J is TRBJ1-1 and V is TRBV28; D remains unclear. V was shortened by 7 bases and J by 4 bases, with 13 bases between the two germline ends. The CDR3 is made up of 13 amino acids. The germline gives CDR1 MDHEN, CDR2 SYDVKM. The CDR3 reads CASTARFGTEAFF. CDR3 bases: TGTGCCAGCACCGCCCGTTTTGGCACTGAAGCTTTCTTT.

This clone has just a few counts. This chain links TRBV6-5 with TRBJ1-4; the match to TRBD1 covers 7 bases. Germline V gene data show CDR1 as MNHEY and CDR2 as SVGAGI. The CDR3 runs 15 residues. Germline trimming cut 5 bases from V and 3 bases from J; bases unmatched to any gene: 6. CDR3 loop: CASSTSGTANEKLFF. CDR3 coding DNA: TGTGCCAGCAGTACCTCCGGGACAGCTAATGAAAAACTGTTTTTT.